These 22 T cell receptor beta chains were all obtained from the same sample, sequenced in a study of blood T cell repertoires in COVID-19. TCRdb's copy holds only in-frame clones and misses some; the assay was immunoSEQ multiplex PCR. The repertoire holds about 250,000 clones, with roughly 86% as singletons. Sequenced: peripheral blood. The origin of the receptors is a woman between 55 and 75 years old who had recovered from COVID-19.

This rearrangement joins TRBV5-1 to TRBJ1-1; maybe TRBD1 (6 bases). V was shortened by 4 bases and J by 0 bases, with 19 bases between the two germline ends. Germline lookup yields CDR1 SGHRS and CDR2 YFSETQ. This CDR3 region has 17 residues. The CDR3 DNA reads TGCGCCAGCAGCCTAGGCCGGACAGTCATCATGAACACTGAAGCTTTCTTT. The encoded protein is CASSLGRTVIMNTEAFF.

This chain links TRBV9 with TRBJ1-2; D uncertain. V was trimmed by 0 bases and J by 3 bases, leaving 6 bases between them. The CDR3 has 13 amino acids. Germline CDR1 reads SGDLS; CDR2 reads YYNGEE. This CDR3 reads CASSVDTDYGYTF. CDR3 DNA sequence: TGTGCCAGCAGCGTAGATACAGACTATGGCTACACCTTC.

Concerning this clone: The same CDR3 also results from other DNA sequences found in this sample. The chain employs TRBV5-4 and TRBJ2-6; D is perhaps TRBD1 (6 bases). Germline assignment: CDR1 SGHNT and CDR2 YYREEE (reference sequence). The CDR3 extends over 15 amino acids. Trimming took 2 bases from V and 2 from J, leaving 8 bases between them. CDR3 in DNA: TGTGCCAGCAGCTTACAGGGTACTGGGGCCAACGTCCTGACTTTC. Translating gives CASSLQGTGANVLTF.

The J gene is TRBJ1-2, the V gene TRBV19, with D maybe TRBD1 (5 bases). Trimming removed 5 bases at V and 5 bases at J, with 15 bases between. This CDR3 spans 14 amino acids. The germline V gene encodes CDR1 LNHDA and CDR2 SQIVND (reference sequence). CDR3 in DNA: TGTGCCAGTAGTCGCCCCCGGACACTTTATGGCTACACCTTC. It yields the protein CASSRPRTLYGYTF.

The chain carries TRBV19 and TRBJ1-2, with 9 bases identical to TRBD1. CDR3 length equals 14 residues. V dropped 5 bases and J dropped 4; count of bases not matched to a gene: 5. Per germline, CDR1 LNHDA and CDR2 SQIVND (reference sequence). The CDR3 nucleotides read TGTGCCAGTAGTCGGACAGGGGCCGCCTATGGCTACACCTTC. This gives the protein CASSRTGAAYGYTF.

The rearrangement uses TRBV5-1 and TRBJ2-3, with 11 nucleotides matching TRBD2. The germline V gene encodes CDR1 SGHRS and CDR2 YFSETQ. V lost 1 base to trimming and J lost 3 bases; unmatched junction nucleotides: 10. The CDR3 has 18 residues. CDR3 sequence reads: CASSLHSGGAFGTDTQYF. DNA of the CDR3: TGCGCCAGCAGCTTGCATAGCGGGGGGGCCTTCGGGACAGATACGCAGTATTTT.

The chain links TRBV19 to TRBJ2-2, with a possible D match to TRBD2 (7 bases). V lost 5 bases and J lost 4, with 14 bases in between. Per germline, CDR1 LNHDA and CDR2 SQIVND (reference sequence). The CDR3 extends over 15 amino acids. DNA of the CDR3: TGTGCCAGTAGTGCCGCCCGGGGGGCCACCGGGGAGCTGTTTTTT. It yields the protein CASSAARGATGELFF.

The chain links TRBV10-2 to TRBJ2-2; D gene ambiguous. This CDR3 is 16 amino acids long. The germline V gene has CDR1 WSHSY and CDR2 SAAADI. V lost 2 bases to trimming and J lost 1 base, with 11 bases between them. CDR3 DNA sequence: TGCGCCAGCAGTGAGGTCCCAGGCAGGAACACCGGGGAGCTGTTTTTT. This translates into CASSEVPGRNTGELFF.

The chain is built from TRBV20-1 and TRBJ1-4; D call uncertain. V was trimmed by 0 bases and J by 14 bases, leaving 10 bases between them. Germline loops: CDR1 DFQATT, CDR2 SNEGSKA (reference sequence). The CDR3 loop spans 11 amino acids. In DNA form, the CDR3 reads TGCAGTGCTAGAGATTATGGGCACCTGTTTTTT. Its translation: CSARDYGHLFF.

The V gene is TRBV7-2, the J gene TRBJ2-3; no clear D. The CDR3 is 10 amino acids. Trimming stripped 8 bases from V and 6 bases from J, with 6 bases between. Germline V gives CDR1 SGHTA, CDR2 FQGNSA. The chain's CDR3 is CASGLDTQYF. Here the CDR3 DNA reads TGTGCCAGCGGCCTGGATACGCAGTATTTT.

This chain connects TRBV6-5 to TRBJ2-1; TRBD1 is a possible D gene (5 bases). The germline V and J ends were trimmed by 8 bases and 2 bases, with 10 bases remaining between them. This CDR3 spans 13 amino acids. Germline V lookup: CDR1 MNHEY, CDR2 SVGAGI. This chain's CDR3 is CASDQGPYNEQFF. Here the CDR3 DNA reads TGTGCCAGCGACCAGGGTCCCTACAATGAGCAGTTCTTC.

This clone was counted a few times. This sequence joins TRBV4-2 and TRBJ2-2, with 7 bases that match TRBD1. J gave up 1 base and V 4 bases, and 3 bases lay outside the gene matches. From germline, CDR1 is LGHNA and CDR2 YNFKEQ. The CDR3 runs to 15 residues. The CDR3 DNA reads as TGTGCCAGCAGCCCACGGACAGGGAACACCGGGGAGCTGTTTTTT. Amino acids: CASSPRTGNTGELFF.

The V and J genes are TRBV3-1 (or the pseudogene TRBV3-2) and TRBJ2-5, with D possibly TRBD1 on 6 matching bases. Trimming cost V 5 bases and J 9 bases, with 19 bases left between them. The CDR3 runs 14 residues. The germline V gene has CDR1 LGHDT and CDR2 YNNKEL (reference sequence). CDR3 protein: CASSGAARTEAQYF. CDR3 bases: TGTGCCAGCAGCGGAGCAGCCAGGACAGAAGCCCAGTACTTC.

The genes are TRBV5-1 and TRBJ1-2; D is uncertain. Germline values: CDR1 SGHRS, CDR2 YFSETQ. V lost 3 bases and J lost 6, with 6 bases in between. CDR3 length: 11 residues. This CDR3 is CASSSIDGYTF. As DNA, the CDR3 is TGCGCCAGCAGCTCTATAGATGGCTACACCTTC.

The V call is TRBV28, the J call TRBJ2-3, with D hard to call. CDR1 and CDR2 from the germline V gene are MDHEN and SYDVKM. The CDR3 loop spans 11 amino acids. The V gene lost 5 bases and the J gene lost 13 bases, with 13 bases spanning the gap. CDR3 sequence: CASSPSLLKYF. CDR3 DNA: TGTGCCAGCAGTCCCAGTCTCTTGAAGTATTTT.

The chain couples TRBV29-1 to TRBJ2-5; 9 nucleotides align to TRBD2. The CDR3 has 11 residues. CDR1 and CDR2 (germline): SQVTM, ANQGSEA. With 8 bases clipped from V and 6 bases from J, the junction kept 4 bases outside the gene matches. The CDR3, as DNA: TGCAGCCTAGCGGGGACCCAGACCCAGTACTTC. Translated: CSLAGTQTQYF.

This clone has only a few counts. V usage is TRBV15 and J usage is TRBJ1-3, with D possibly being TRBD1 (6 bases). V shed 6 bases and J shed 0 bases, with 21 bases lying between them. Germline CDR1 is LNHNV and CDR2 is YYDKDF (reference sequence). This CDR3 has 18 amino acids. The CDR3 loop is CATRTPTQTGNSGNTIYF. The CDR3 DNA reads TGTGCCACCAGGACACCAACGCAGACAGGCAACTCTGGAAACACCATATATTTT.

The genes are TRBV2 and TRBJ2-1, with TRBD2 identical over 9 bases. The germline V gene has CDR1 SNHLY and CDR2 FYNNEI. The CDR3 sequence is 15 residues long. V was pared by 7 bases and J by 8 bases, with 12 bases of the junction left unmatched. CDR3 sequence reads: CASTRGAGGLDEQFF. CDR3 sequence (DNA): TGTGCCAGCACCCGGGGAGCGGGGGGTCTGGATGAGCAGTTCTTC.

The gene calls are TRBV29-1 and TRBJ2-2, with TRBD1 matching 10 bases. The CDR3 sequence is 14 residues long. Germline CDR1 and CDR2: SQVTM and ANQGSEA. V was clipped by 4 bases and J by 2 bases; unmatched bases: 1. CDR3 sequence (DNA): TGCAGCGTTGGGACAGGGGGTAACACCGGGGAGCTGTTTTTT. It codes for CSVGTGGNTGELFF.

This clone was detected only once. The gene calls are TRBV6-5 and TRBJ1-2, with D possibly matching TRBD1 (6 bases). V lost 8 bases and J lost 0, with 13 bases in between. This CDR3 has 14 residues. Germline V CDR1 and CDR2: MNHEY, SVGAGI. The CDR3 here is CASCRDITNYGYTF. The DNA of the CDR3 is TGTGCCAGCTGCAGGGACATCACTAACTATGGCTACACCTTC.

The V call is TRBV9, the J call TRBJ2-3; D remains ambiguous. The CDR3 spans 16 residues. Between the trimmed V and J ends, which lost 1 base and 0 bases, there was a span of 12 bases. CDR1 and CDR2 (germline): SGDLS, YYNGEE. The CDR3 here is CASSVTVRASTDTQYF. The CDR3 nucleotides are TGTGCCAGCAGCGTAACGGTGCGAGCTAGCACAGATACGCAGTATTTT.

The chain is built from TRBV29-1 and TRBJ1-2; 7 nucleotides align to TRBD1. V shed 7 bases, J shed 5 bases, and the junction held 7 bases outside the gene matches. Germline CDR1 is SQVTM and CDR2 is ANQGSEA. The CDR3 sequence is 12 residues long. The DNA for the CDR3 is TGCAGCGCCTGGGACAGTGGGTATGGCTACACCTTC. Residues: CSAWDSGYGYTF.